This T cell receptor (beta chain) stems from a study of T cell responses to AZD1222 COVID-19 vaccine. Repertoires were generated with immunoSEQ multiplex PCR, while TCRdb's copy carries only in-frame clones and drops some. The table includes around 60,000 clones, about 90% detected once. This specimen consisted of peripheral blood, obtained 28 days after the second dose of the MenACWY control vaccine. The sequence came from an adult who received the MenACWY meningococcal vaccine as a control.

The CDR3 sequence: CASSQDQTTGIQYF. CDR3 DNA: TGCGCCAGCAGCCAAGATCAGACTACCGGCATTCAGTACTTC. This chain connects TRBV4-1 to TRBJ2-4, with a weak D call TRBD2 (5 bases). Germline V gene data show CDR1 as MGHRA and CDR2 as YSYEKL. The CDR3 sequence is 14 residues long. V was trimmed by 0 bases and J by 9 bases, leaving 12 bases between them.